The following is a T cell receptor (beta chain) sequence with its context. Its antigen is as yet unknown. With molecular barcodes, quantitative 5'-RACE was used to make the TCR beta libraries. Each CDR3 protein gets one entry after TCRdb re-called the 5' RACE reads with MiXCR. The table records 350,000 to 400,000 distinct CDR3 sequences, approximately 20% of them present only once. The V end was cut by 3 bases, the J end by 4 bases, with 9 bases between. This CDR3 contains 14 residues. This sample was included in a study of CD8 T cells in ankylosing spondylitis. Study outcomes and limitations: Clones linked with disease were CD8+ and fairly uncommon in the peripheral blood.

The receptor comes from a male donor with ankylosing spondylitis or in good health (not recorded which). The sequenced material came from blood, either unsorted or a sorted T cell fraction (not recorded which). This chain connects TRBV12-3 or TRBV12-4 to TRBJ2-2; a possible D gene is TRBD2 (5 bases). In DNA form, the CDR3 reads TGTGCCAGCAGTTTGAGGAGGCCCACCGGGGAGCTGTTTTTT. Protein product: CASSLRRPTGELFF.